The 18 T cell receptor beta chains below were found in one sample sequenced in a study of blood T cells in healthy people across ages. The use of a sample-barcoded 5' primer and a J-beta primer mix characterized a second PCR of roughly 6 to 11 cycles. MiXCR, applied by TCRdb to the 5' RACE reads, yields one record per CDR3 protein. The sample has about 1.6 million distinct CDR3 sequences; about 32% are singletons. Sequences were obtained from blood. The receptors stem from a woman in her 30s in good health.

Comment on this clonotype: A much larger clone differs from this one at a single base, so this may be a read error. This chain uses TRBV3-1 with TRBJ2-3, with 12 bases aligning to TRBD2. This CDR3 region has 13 residues. The ends lost 11 bases at V and 5 bases at J; junction bases unmatched: 5. From germline, CDR1 is LGHDT and CDR2 YNNKEL (reference sequence). CDR3 sequence reads: CASASGRGDTQYF. CDR3 coding DNA: TGTGCCTCGGCTAGCGGGAGGGGAGATACGCAGTATTTT.

The chain recombines TRBV6-2 or TRBV6-3 with TRBJ2-1; weak D call: TRBD2 (7 bases). The CDR3 runs 12 residues. CDR1 is MNHEY, CDR2 SVGEGT, per germline. The ends were cut back, 8 bases at V and 6 bases at J, with 11 bases in the middle. The CDR3: CASLGGANEQFF. The CDR3 DNA is TGTGCCAGCTTGGGGGGGGCCAATGAGCAGTTCTTC.

This chain links TRBV20-1 with TRBJ2-7, with D tentatively TRBD2 (7 bases). In germline, CDR1 is DFQATT, CDR2 SNEGSKA (reference sequence). V was clipped by 6 bases and J by 1 base, with 19 bases between them. CDR3 length: 15 amino acids. The CDR3: CSAGGGVAASYEQYF. CDR3 coding DNA: TGCAGTGCGGGAGGGGGGGTAGCGGCTTCCTACGAGCAGTACTTC.

This rearrangement joins TRBV3-1 to TRBJ2-1, with D unclear. Germline V gene sequence: CDR1 LGHDT, CDR2 YNNKEL (reference sequence). The CDR3 loop spans 15 amino acids. V was clipped by 6 bases and J by 4 bases, with 16 bases between them. The CDR3 nucleotides are TGTGCCAGCAGTTCCAACTCTCGGAAATACAATGAGCAGTTCTTC. As protein: CASSSNSRKYNEQFF.

The chain carries TRBV28 and TRBJ2-1; TRBD1 matches at 7 bases. V was clipped by 5 bases and J by 15 bases; unmatched bases: 10. CDR3 length: 12 amino acids. CDR1 and CDR2 (germline): MDHEN, SYDVKM. The CDR3: CASSGPGQNRFF. In DNA form, the CDR3 reads TGTGCCAGCAGTGGGCCGGGACAGAATAGGTTCTTC. The variable domain in full, with the rest retrieved from reference TRBV28 and TRBJ2-1, is DVKVTQSSRYLVKRTGEKVFLECVQDMDHENMFWYRQDPGLGLRLIYFSYDVKMKEKGDIPEGYSVSREKKERFSLILESASTNQTSMYLCASSGPGQNRFFGPGTRLTVL.

This clonotype was recorded only once. This rearrangement joins TRBV29-1 to TRBJ1-1, with D perhaps TRBD1 (5 bases). The V end lost 6 bases, the J end lost 1 base, and 12 bases lay between the germline ends. CDR1 is SQVTM, CDR2 ANQGSEA, per germline. This CDR3 contains 13 residues. This chain's CDR3 is CSVKQVQNTEAFF. CDR3 coding DNA: TGCAGCGTAAAACAGGTCCAGAACACTGAAGCTTTCTTT.

This chain connects TRBV20-1 to TRBJ2-3; D uncertain. V was pared by 1 base and J by 4 bases, with 12 bases between. CDR3 length: 14 amino acids. Germline values: CDR1 DFQATT, CDR2 SNEGSKA (reference sequence). In DNA, the CDR3 is TGCAGTGCTAGAGTGTCCTGGGCGGCAGATACGCAGTATTTT. It translates to CSARVSWAADTQYF.

The chain has TRBV5-5 and TRBJ1-1, with D hard to call. CDR3 size: 15 residues. V was cut by 4 bases and J by 1 base, with 14 bases left in between. CDR1 is SGHKS, CDR2 YYEKEE, per germline (reference sequence). The CDR3 coding sequence is TGTGCCAGCAGCGTAGGAGGGCGAACGAACACTGAAGCTTTCTTT. Translated: CASSVGGRTNTEAFF.

In its sample, this clonotype was seen a few times. The CDR3 DNA reads TGTGCCAGCAGCGCCCCGGGGGAACTCAACAATGAGCAGTTCTTC. It yields the protein CASSAPGELNNEQFF. V is TRBV9 and J is TRBJ2-1; possibly TRBD2 for D (6 bases). The CDR3 sequence is 15 residues long. From germline, CDR1 is SGDLS and CDR2 YYNGEE. With 3 bases removed from V and 5 bases from J, the gap between germline ends came to 15 bases.

This clonotype turned up a few times. The chain carries TRBV7-2 and TRBJ2-3; no clear D. Deletions cut 5 bases from V and 5 bases from J, with 8 bases between. CDR1 is SGHTA and CDR2 is FQGNSA in the germline V gene. The CDR3 is 12 amino acids. The DNA of the CDR3 is TGTGCCAGCAGCGCGATTGGAGATACGCAGTATTTT. Translated, it gives CASSAIGDTQYF.

This clonotype was counted between two and nine times. V and J are TRBV11-2 and TRBJ2-7; 8 nucleotides line up with TRBD1. V shed 4 bases, J shed 3 bases, and the junction held 5 bases outside the gene matches. The germline V gene encodes CDR1 SGHAT and CDR2 FQNNGV. The CDR3 loop spans 14 amino acids. The CDR3 region has the DNA TGTGCCAGCAGCTCGGACAGGGCGGTCTACGAGCAGTACTTC. Encoded protein: CASSSDRAVYEQYF.

This clonotype was seen only a few times. The gene calls are TRBV13 and TRBJ2-5; TRBD2 might be the D (6 bases). The V gene lost 5 bases and the J gene lost 6 bases, with 22 bases spanning the gap. The CDR3 totals 16 residues. Germline CDR1 and CDR2: PRHDT and FYEKMQ (reference sequence). The CDR3 DNA follows: TGTGCCAGCAGCCAATGCACCTTGGGGGGATCGAAGACCCAGTACTTC. This codes for CASSQCTLGGSKTQYF. Full variable domain (outside the CDR3, taken from reference TRBV13 and TRBJ2-5): AAGVIQSPRHLIKEKRETATLKCYPIPRHDTVYWYQQGPGQDPQFLISFYEKMQSDKGSIPDRFSAQQFSDYHSELNMSSLELGDSALYFCASSQCTLGGSKTQYFGPGTRLLVL.

A few counts support this clonotype. The chain is built from TRBV4-1 and TRBJ2-1; no clear D. This CDR3 has 14 residues. Trimming left V 0 bases short and J 5 bases short, with 8 bases between. CDR1 and CDR2 from the germline V gene are MGHRA and YSYEKL. The CDR3 DNA reads as TGCGCCAGCAGCCAAGAACGAACCAACAATGAGCAGTTCTTC. Amino acid sequence: CASSQERTNNEQFF.

The rearrangement uses TRBV21-1 and TRBJ1-2; TRBD1 was called by the table and not checked on the DNA. TRBV21-1 is a recognized pseudogene. The CDR3 extends over 16 amino acids. The CDR3 sequence is CASPGTGVPLYYGYTF. The CDR3 nucleotides read TGTGCCAGTCCCGGGACAGGGGTCCCCCTTTACTATGGCTACACCTTC.

V and J are TRBV5-1 and TRBJ2-7, with 11 bases aligning to TRBD1. After removal of 3 bases from V and 5 bases from J, the junction contained 7 bases not matched to a gene. Germline V gives CDR1 SGHRS, CDR2 YFSETQ. The CDR3 contains 15 residues. DNA for the CDR3: TGCGCCAGCAGCTCGGGACGGACAGGGGGCGACGAGCAGTACTTC. Protein product: CASSSGRTGGDEQYF.

This clonotype appeared a single time. This chain connects TRBV18 to TRBJ2-3; D unresolved. The CDR3 sequence is 18 residues long. CDR1 and CDR2 (germline): KGHSH, LQKENI. Trimming removed 2 bases at V and 1 base at J, with 19 bases between. The CDR3: CASSPTTKSKVGTDTQYF. CDR3 sequence (DNA): TGTGCCAGCTCACCAACTACGAAATCGAAGGTGGGCACAGATACGCAGTATTTT.

This clonotype was observed a few times. The V and J genes are TRBV20-1 and TRBJ1-2; D not certain. Germline values: CDR1 DFQATT, CDR2 SNEGSKA (reference sequence). V was trimmed by 0 bases and J by 0 bases, leaving 14 bases between them. This CDR3 has 16 residues. CDR3 protein: CSARDPPSTPNYGYTF. In DNA, the CDR3 is TGCAGTGCTAGAGATCCCCCGTCTACCCCTAACTATGGCTACACCTTC.

This clonotype was counted ten times or more. The V gene is TRBV7-2, the J gene TRBJ2-3; D possibly corresponds to TRBD1 (6 bases). Trimming removed 5 bases from V and 6 bases from J, with 12 bases in between. The germline V gene encodes CDR1 SGHTA and CDR2 FQGNSA. The CDR3 runs 13 residues. CDR3 amino acids: CASSPGVRDTQYF. The CDR3 DNA follows: TGTGCCAGCAGCCCAGGGGTACGGGATACGCAGTATTTT.